Below, 24 T cell receptor beta chains from the same sample are listed, as sequenced in a study of blood T cells in healthy people across ages. For the second PCR, which ran for 7 to 11 cycles, a sample-barcoded 5' primer and a J-beta primer mix were used. A single record per CDR3 protein comes from TCRdb applying MiXCR to the 5' RACE reads. The sample contains fewer than 1,000,000 distinct CDR3 sequences, roughly 46% of which appear only once. Sequenced material: blood. The receptors stem from a man older than 75 in good health.

The rearrangement joins TRBV27 to TRBJ1-5; 7 bases are shared with TRBD1. This CDR3 is built from 15 residues. V was clipped by 3 bases and J by 6 bases; unmatched bases: 8. Germline-derived CDR1 and CDR2 are MNHEY and SMNVEV (reference sequence). This CDR3 reads CASSFVGGGGQPQHF. The CDR3 DNA sequence: TGTGCCAGCAGTTTTGTAGGGGGCGGGGGTCAGCCCCAGCATTTT.

J is TRBJ2-3 and V is TRBV5-1, with no clear D. V lost 4 bases and J 5 bases, leaving 14 bases between the germline ends. CDR1 is SGHRS and CDR2 is YFSETQ in the germline V gene. This CDR3 has 14 residues. The CDR3 sequence: CASSVQAGKDTQYF. The CDR3 coding sequence is TGCGCCAGCAGCGTGCAGGCTGGGAAAGATACGCAGTATTTT.

The genes are TRBV20-1 and TRBJ2-7; TRBD2 might be the D (5 bases). The CDR3 is 12 residues long. CDR1 is DFQATT and CDR2 is SNEGSKA in the germline V gene (reference sequence). Trimming cost V 4 bases and J 7 bases, with 14 bases left between them. The CDR3 sequence: CSATAVGNEQYF. The CDR3 DNA is TGCAGTGCTACAGCGGTTGGAAATGAGCAGTACTTC.

This sequence joins TRBV4-2 and TRBJ2-5, with D perhaps matching TRBD2 (5 bases). The CDR3 has 13 residues. V shed 0 bases and J shed 11 bases, with 13 bases lying between them. Germline CDR1 and CDR2: LGHNA and YNFKEQ. The CDR3 DNA follows: TGTGCCAGCAGCCAAGAGGTGTCGAGGGAGCAGTACTTC. It encodes CASSQEVSREQYF.

V is TRBV11-2 and J is TRBJ2-6; 7 bases match TRBD1. The CDR3 has 18 residues. Germline V gene sequence: CDR1 SGHAT, CDR2 FQNNGV. J gave up 4 bases and V 1 base, and 10 bases lay outside the gene matches. CDR3 sequence: CASSLVTITGAGANVLTF. CDR3 sequence (DNA): TGTGCCAGCAGCTTAGTCACCATTACAGGGGCCGGGGCCAACGTCCTGACTTTC.

The V and J genes are TRBV25-1 and TRBJ2-5; TRBD1 matches 7 bases. Trimming at V came to 8 bases and at J to 2 bases, leaving 8 bases not matched to a gene. CDR1 MGHDK and CDR2 SYGVNS come from the germline V gene. This CDR3 has 14 amino acids. CDR3 residues: CASGNLGQQETQYF. CDR3 coding DNA: TGTGCCAGCGGAAATTTGGGACAGCAAGAGACCCAGTACTTC.

The chain joins TRBV30 to TRBJ2-4; D possibly corresponds to TRBD2 (5 bases). TRBJ2-7 explains the end of the DNA better; the J call may be wrong. This CDR3 comprises 11 residues. From germline, CDR1 is GTSNPN and CDR2 SVGIG (reference sequence). The CDR3 region is CAWGSSDEQYF. DNA for the CDR3: TGTGCCTGGGGGAGCTCGGACGAGCAGTACTTC.

The genes are TRBV21-1 and TRBJ2-1; the table's D call TRBD2 went unverified against the DNA. TRBV21-1 is classified as a pseudogene. CDR3 length: 18 amino acids. As DNA, the CDR3 is TGTGCCAGCAGCAATGGGACTAGCGGGAGGGAAATCGCCTACGAGCAGTTCTTC. Protein product: CASSNGTSGREIAYEQFF.

This clonotype was recorded once. The chain uses TRBV5-1 and TRBJ2-3; maybe TRBD1 (6 bases). Germline V lookup: CDR1 SGHRS, CDR2 YFSETQ. Trimming pared 4 bases from V and 6 bases from J, leaving 18 bases between. This CDR3 has 15 residues. CDR3 loop: CASSTGTQGRDTQYF. In DNA form, the CDR3 reads TGCGCCAGCAGCACCGGGACCCAGGGGCGGGATACGCAGTATTTT.

This clonotype is a singleton in its sample. The rearrangement uses TRBV29-1 and TRBJ1-1, with 7 positions matching TRBD1. The CDR3 covers 14 residues. The germline gives CDR1 SQVTM, CDR2 ANQGSEA. Germline trimming cut 1 base from V and 4 bases from J; bases unmatched to any gene: 6. This chain's CDR3 is CSVEVQGVGTEAFF. CDR3 coding DNA: TGCAGCGTTGAAGTCCAGGGGGTTGGCACTGAAGCTTTCTTT.

The CDR3 nucleotides are TGCGCCAGCAGCTTGGATGTCGGGCAGGGTGTCGATACGCAGTATTTT. It translates to CASSLDVGQGVDTQYF. The V call is TRBV5-1, the J call TRBJ2-3, with D maybe TRBD1 (5 bases). This CDR3 comprises 16 residues. V lost 0 bases and J lost 6, with 17 bases in between. Per the germline V gene, CDR1 is SGHRS and CDR2 is YFSETQ.

Of note for this clonotype: The junction and the germline gene differ at one end; a read error may be behind it. The genes are TRBV12-3 or TRBV12-4 and TRBJ2-5; D ambiguous. CDR3 length: 14 amino acids. The DNA for the CDR3 is TGTGTCAGCAGCCCAAGTACGTACCACAATGAGCAGTACTTC. Its protein product is CVSSPSTYHNEQYF.

V is TRBV4-3 and J is TRBJ2-1, with D hard to call. Per germline, CDR1 LGHNA and CDR2 YSLEER. V was cut by 0 bases and J by 3 bases, with 6 bases left in between. This CDR3 spans 14 amino acids. The CDR3 coding sequence is TGCGCCAGCAGCCAAGAGGTAGTCTACAATGAGCAGTTCTTC. Protein sequence: CASSQEVVYNEQFF.

This chain links TRBV5-1 with TRBJ1-2; TRBD1 agrees at 9 bases. Germline assignment: CDR1 SGHRS and CDR2 YFSETQ. Unmatched junction bases numbered 8, after V lost 4 bases and J lost 4 bases. The CDR3 covers 15 residues. The CDR3 DNA follows: TGCGCCAGCAGCCCACAGACGGGACAGGGCTATGGCTACACCTTC. The encoded protein is CASSPQTGQGYGYTF.

A few counts support this clonotype. The V call is TRBV12-3 or TRBV12-4, the J call TRBJ1-6; D might be TRBD1 (5 bases). V shed 6 bases and J shed 6 bases, with 12 bases lying between them. This CDR3 is built from 14 residues. The CDR3 DNA is TGTGCCAGCAGCACCGGGGGGGGTAATTCACCCCTCCACTTT. Translation: CASSTGGGNSPLHF.

This clonotype showed up just once. This chain links TRBV12-3 or TRBV12-4 with TRBJ2-4, with D perhaps TRBD2 (5 bases). V lost 3 bases to trimming and J lost 0 bases, with 12 bases between them. The CDR3 length is 16 residues. The CDR3 sequence: CASSFSGELAKNIQYF. CDR3 in DNA: TGTGCCAGCAGTTTTTCCGGGGAGTTAGCCAAAAACATTCAGTACTTC.

V and J are TRBV20-1 and TRBJ2-3; D unclear. V lost 1 base and J lost 2, with 10 bases in between. Germline CDR1 and CDR2: DFQATT and SNEGSKA (reference sequence). This CDR3 comprises 14 residues. The DNA of the CDR3 is TGCAGTGCTAGAGTACCGCTAACCACAGATACGCAGTATTTT. It is translated as CSARVPLTTDTQYF.

About this clonotype: The germline gene is not matched at one end of the junction; a read error may be the cause. The chain couples TRBV12-3 or TRBV12-4 to TRBJ2-5; D is unclear. CDR3 length equals 13 residues. DNA of the CDR3: TGTGCCAGCATCAACCGTGGAGAAGAGACCCAGTACTTT. As protein: CASINRGEETQYF.

This rearrangement joins TRBV7-2 to TRBJ2-1; D uncertain. Trimming removed 0 bases at V and 7 bases at J, with 10 bases between. Germline CDR1 is SGHTA and CDR2 is FQGNSA. This CDR3 region has 14 residues. The CDR3 sequence: CASSLAWSENEQFF. As DNA, the CDR3 is TGTGCCAGCAGCTTAGCTTGGTCGGAGAATGAGCAGTTCTTC.

The DNA of the CDR3 is TGCGCCAGCAGCCAATTCCCCCCGGGGGACGGCAATCAGCCCCAGCATTTT. It encodes CASSQFPPGDGNQPQHF. The chain has TRBV4-1 and TRBJ1-5; D may be TRBD1 (5 bases). This CDR3 is 17 amino acids long. In germline, CDR1 is MGHRA, CDR2 YSYEKL. Trimming stripped 2 bases from V and 2 bases from J, with 16 bases between.

DNA of the CDR3: TGTGCCAGCAGCCAAGCTGCGGGAACCTACGAGCAGTACTTC. The encoded protein is CASSQAAGTYEQYF. This sequence joins TRBV3-1 and TRBJ2-7, with a weak D call TRBD2 (6 bases). The CDR3 contains 14 residues. CDR1 is LGHDT, CDR2 YNNKEL, per germline (reference sequence). The V gene lost 1 base and the J gene lost 2 bases, with 9 bases spanning the gap.

On this clonotype itself: A much larger clone lies one base from this, so it may be a read error. The genes are TRBV2 and TRBJ2-7; the D is unclear. There are 14 residues in the CDR3. Germline loops: CDR1 SNHLY, CDR2 FYNNEI. CDR3 sequence: CASSKAGYRYEQYF. The CDR3 DNA is TGTGCCAGCAGTAAAGCTGGGTATCGCTACGAGCAGTACTTC.

The rearrangement joins TRBV12-3 or TRBV12-4 to TRBJ2-1; no clear D. V was shortened by 6 bases and J by 10 bases, with 19 bases between the two germline ends. This CDR3 is built from 14 residues. CDR3 region: CASSYPGEAREQFF. CDR3 sequence (DNA): TGTGCCAGCAGCTACCCCGGTGAAGCAAGGGAGCAGTTCTTC.

This clonotype was seen only a few times. This chain uses TRBV29-1 with TRBJ2-1; the match to TRBD1 covers 11 bases. The CDR3 spans 13 residues. Germline-derived CDR1 and CDR2 are SQVTM and ANQGSEA. J was trimmed by 8 bases and V by 7 bases; bases with no gene match: 7. CDR3 sequence: CSARGQGAYEQFF. CDR3 DNA sequence: TGCAGCGCCCGAGGACAGGGGGCCTATGAGCAGTTCTTC.